A single sample is the source of the 6 T cell receptor beta chains below, sequenced in a study of CD8 T cells in ankylosing spondylitis. Study-level points and caveats: Eight or nine highly homologous variants made up a TCR beta motif that seemed to typify ankylosing spondylitis blood.

Their antigens are not known. TCRdb reprocessed the 5' RACE reads via MiXCR and lists one record per CDR3 protein. Of about 540,000 distinct CDR3 sequences listed, about an eighth are singletons. The source material was blood, either unsorted or a sorted T cell fraction (not recorded which). The origin of the receptors is a male donor with ankylosing spondylitis.

This rearrangement joins TRBV11-2 to TRBJ2-1, with 14 positions matching TRBD2. CDR1 is SGHAT and CDR2 is FQNNGV in the germline V gene. Losses at the gene ends were 4 bases for V and 8 bases for J; bases not matched to a gene: 10. The CDR3 totals 17 residues. CDR3 sequence reads: CASSYGTSGGVGDEQFF. The DNA of the CDR3 is TGTGCCAGCAGCTACGGGACTAGCGGGGGCGTTGGGGATGAGCAGTTCTTC.

This clonotype showed up many times. This chain links TRBV12-3 or TRBV12-4 with TRBJ2-2, with D perhaps TRBD2 (5 bases). This CDR3 contains 14 residues. V lost 6 bases and J 1 base, leaving 9 bases between the germline ends. CDR3 sequence: CASRDSKNTGELFF. As DNA, the CDR3 is TGTGCCAGCAGGGACTCGAAGAACACCGGGGAGCTGTTTTTT.

The gene calls are TRBV5-1 and TRBJ2-5, with 12 bases aligning to TRBD2. The CDR3 spans 17 residues. Germline V gene sequence: CDR1 SGHRS, CDR2 YFSETQ. After removal of 4 bases from V and 1 base from J, the junction contained 8 bases not matched to a gene. The CDR3 nucleotides are TGCGCCAGCAGCCCGGGACTAGCGGGTCTCCTCCAAGAGACCCAGTACTTC. Its protein product is CASSPGLAGLLQETQYF.

This rearrangement joins TRBV7-9 to TRBJ2-2; 7 positions match TRBD2. Per germline, CDR1 SEHNR and CDR2 FQNEAQ (reference sequence). With V trimmed by 2 bases and J by 0 bases, 3 bases remained unmatched. The CDR3 covers 16 residues. CDR3 in DNA: TGTGCCAGCAGCTTACGCGGGGGTCCGAACACCGGGGAGCTGTTTTTT. It specifies CASSLRGGPNTGELFF.

This clonotype was seen many times. V usage is TRBV10-3 and J usage is TRBJ2-7; D possibly uses TRBD1 or TRBD2 (5 bases each). There are 14 residues in the CDR3. V lost 0 bases and J lost 6, with 12 bases in between. Germline CDR1 is ENHRY and CDR2 is SYGVKD. This CDR3 reads CAISESGRESEQYF. DNA of the CDR3: TGTGCCATCAGTGAGTCCGGCAGGGAGAGCGAGCAGTACTTC.

This chain connects TRBV27 to TRBJ1-1; 8 bases line up with TRBD1. Germline-derived CDR1 and CDR2 are MNHEY and SMNVEV (reference sequence). J lost 5 bases, V lost 3 bases, and 5 bases had no gene match. There are 14 residues in the CDR3. CDR3 in amino acids: CASSFHRGRTEAFF. CDR3 DNA sequence: TGTGCCAGCAGTTTCCACAGGGGGAGGACTGAAGCTTTCTTT.